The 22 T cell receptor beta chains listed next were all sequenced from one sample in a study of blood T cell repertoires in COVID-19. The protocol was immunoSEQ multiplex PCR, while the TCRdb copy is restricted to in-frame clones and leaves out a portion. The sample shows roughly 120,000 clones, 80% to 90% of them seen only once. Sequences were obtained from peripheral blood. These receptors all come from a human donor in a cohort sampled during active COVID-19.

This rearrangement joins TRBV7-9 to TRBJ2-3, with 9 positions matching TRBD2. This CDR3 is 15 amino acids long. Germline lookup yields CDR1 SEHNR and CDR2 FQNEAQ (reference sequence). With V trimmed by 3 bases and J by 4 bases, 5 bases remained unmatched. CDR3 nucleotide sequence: TGTGCCAGCAGCTTGACTAGCGGTAGCCCAGATACGCAGTATTTT. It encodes CASSLTSGSPDTQYF. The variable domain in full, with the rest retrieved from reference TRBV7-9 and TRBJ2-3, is DTGVSQNPRHKITKRGQNVTFRCDPISEHNRLYWYRQTLGQGPEFLTYFQNEAQLEKSRLLSDRFSAERPKGSFSTLEIQRTEQGDSAMYLCASSLTSGSPDTQYFGPGTRLTVL.

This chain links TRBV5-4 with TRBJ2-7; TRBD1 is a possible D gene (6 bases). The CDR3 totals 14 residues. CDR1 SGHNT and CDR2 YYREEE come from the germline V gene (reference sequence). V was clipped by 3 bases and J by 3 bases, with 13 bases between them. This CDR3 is CASSSQDRFYEQYF. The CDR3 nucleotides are TGTGCCAGCAGCTCCCAGGACAGATTCTACGAGCAGTACTTC.

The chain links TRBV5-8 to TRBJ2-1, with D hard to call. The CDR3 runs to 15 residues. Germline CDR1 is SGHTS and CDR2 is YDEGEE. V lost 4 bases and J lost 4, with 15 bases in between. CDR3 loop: CASSVASSRYNEQFF. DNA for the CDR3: TGTGCCAGCAGCGTGGCTAGTTCTCGTTACAATGAGCAGTTCTTC. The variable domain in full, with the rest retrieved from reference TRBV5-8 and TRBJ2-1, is EAGVTQSPTHLIKTRGQQATLRCSPISGHTSVYWYQQALGLGLQFLLWYDEGEERNRGNFPPRFSGRQFPNYSSELNVNALELEDSALYLCASSVASSRYNEQFFGPGTRLTVL.

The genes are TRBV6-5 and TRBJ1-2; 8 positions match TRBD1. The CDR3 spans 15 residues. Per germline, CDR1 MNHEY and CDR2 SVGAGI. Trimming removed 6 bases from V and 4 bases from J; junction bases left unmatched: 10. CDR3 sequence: CASSEAFRGPYGYTF. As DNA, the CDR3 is TGTGCCAGCAGCGAGGCCTTCAGGGGGCCCTATGGCTACACCTTC.

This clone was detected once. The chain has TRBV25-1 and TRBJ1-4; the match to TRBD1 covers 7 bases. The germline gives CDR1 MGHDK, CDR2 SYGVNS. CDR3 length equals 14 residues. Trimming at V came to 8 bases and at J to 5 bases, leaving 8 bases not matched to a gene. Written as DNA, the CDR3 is TGTGCCAGCGCTCTAGGGGGCATGAATGAAAAACTGTTTTTT. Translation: CASALGGMNEKLFF.

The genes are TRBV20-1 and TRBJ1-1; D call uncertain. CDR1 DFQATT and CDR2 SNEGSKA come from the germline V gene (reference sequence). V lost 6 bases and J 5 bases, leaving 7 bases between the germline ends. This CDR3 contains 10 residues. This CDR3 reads CSAQHTEAFF. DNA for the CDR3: TGCAGTGCCCAACATACTGAAGCTTTCTTT.

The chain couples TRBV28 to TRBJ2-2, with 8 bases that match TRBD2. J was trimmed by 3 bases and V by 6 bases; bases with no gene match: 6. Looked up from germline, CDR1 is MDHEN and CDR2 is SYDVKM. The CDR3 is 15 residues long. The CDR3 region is CASSPPGLDTGELFF. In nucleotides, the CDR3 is TGTGCCAGCAGCCCCCCGGGACTAGACACCGGGGAGCTGTTTTTT.

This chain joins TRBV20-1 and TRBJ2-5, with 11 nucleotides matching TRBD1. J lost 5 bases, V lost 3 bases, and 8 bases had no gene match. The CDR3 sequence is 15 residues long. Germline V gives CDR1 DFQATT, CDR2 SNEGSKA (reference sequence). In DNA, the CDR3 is TGCAGTGCTAGTGGCGGACAGGGGGCTTTGGAGACCCAGTACTTC. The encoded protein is CSASGGQGALETQYF.

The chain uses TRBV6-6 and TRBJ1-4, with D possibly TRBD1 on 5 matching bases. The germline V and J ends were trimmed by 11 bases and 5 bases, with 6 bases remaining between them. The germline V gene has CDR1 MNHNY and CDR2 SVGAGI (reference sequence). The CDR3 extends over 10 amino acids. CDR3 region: CAGGNEKLFF. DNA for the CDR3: TGTGCCGGGGGGAATGAAAAACTGTTTTTT.

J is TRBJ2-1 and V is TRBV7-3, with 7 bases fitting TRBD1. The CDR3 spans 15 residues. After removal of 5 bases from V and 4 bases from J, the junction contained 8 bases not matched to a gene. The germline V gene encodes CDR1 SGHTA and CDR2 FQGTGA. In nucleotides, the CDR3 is TGTGCCAGCAGCCGGGGACAGAGACCATACAATGAGCAGTTCTTC. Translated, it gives CASSRGQRPYNEQFF.

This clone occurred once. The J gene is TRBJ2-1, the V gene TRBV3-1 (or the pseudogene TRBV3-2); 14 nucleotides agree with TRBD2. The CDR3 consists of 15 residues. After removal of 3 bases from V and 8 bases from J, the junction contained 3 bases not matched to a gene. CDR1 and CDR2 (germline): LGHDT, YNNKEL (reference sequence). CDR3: CASSQTSGRGDEQFF. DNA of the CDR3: TGTGCCAGCAGCCAGACTAGCGGGAGGGGAGATGAGCAGTTCTTC.

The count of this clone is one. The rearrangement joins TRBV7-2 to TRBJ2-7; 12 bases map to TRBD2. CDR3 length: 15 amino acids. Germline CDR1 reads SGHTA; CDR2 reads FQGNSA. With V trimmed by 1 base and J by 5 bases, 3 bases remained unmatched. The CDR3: CASSLEASGRDEQYF. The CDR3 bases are TGTGCCAGCAGCTTAGAGGCTAGCGGGAGGGACGAGCAGTACTTC.

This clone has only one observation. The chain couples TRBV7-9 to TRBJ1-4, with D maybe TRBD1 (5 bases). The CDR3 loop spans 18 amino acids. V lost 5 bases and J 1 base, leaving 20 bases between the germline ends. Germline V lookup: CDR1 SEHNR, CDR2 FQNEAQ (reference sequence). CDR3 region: CASSPGYGPQQTNEKLFF. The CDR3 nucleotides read TGTGCCAGCAGCCCAGGGTATGGGCCACAACAAACTAATGAAAAACTGTTTTTT.

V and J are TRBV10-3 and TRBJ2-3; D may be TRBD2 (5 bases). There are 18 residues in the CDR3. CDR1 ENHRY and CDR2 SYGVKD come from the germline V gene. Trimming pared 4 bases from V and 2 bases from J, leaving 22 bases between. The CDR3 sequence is CAISGPWGDTGSTDTQYF. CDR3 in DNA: TGTGCCATCAGTGGACCCTGGGGAGACACCGGATCCACAGATACGCAGTATTTT.

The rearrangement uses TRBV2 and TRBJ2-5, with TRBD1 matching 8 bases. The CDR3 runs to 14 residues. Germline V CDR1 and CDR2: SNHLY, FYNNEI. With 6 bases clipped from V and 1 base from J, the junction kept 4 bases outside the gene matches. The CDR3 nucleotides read TGTGCCAGCAGGGACAGGGATCGCCAAGAGACCCAGTACTTC. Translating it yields CASRDRDRQETQYF. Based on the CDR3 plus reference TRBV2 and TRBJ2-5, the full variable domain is EPEVTQTPSHQVTQMGQEVILRCVPISNHLYFYWYRQILGQKVEFLVSFYNNEISEKSEIFDDQFSVERPDGSNFTLKIRSTKLEDSAMYFCASRDRDRQETQYFGPGTRLLVL.

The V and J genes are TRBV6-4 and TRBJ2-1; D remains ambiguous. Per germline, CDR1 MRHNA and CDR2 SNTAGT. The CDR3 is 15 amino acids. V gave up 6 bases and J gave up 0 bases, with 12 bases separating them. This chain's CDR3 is CASRMQSSSYNEQFF. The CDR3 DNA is TGTGCCAGCAGAATGCAGTCTAGCTCCTACAATGAGCAGTTCTTC.

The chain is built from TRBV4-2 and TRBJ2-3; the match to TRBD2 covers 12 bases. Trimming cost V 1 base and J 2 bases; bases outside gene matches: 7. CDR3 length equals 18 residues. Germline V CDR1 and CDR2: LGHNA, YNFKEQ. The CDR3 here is CASSQVASGGVSTDTQYF. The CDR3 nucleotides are TGTGCCAGCAGCCAAGTAGCTAGCGGGGGGGTATCCACAGATACGCAGTATTTT.

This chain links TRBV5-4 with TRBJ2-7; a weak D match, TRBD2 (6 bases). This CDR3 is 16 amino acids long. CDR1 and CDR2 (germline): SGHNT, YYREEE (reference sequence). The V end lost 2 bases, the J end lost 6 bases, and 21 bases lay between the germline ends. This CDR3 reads CASSFSPTGVWAEQYF. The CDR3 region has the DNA TGTGCCAGCAGCTTTAGCCCCACGGGGGTTTGGGCCGAGCAGTACTTC.

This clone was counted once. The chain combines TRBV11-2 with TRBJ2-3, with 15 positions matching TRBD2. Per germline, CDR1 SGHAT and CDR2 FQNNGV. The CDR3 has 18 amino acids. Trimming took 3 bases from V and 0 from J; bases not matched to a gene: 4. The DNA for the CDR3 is TGTGCCAGCAGCTTGGGACTAGCGGGAGGCCCTAGCACAGATACGCAGTATTTT. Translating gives CASSLGLAGGPSTDTQYF.

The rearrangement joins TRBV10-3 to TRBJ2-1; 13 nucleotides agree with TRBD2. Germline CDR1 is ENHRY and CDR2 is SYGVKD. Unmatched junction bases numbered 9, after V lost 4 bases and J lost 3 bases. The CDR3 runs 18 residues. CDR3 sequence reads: CAISGRTSGRVSYNEQFF. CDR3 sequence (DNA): TGTGCCATCAGTGGGAGGACTAGCGGGAGAGTGAGCTACAATGAGCAGTTCTTC.

The CDR3 loop is CATSEPRLADTQYF. DNA of the CDR3: TGTGCCACCAGTGAACCGCGACTAGCAGATACGCAGTATTTT. The chain has TRBV24-1 and TRBJ2-3; possible D gene TRBD2, 6 bases. There are 14 residues in the CDR3. V lost 4 bases and J lost 4, with 11 bases in between. Germline V gene data show CDR1 as KGHDR and CDR2 as SFDVKD.

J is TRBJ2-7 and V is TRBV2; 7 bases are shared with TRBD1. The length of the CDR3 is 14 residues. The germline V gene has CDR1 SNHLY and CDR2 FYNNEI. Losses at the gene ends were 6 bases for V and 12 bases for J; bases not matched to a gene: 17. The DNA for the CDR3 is TGTGCCAGCAGCGAAACCGGGACAGACCACCGCCCGTACTTC. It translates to CASSETGTDHRPYF.